These T cell receptor beta chains were read from a single sample in a study of blood T cell repertoires in COVID-19. Clones were sequenced by immunoSEQ multiplex PCR, and TCRdb holds only the in-frame ones, with some missing. Of around 95,000 clones listed, 90% are singletons. The sequencing input was peripheral blood. Receptors originate from a man in his forties or fifties with acute or convalescent COVID-19. Each CDR3 is given with its conserved first and last residue. D genes are given only for firm matches. Clone sizes are given selectively: once, few, many, or a class where the clone is expanded.

TRBV5-4	NA	TRBD2	TRBJ2-1	CASSHKGLGGLDEQFF	TGTGCCAGCAGCCACAAGGGACTAGGGGGTTTGGATGAGCAGTTCTTC
TRBV24-1	NA	TRBD1	TRBJ1-1	CATRTGGPNTEAFF	TGTGCCACCAGGACAGGGGGACCGAACACTGAAGCTTTCTTT
TRBV7-2	once	TRBD1	TRBJ1-5	CASSLGGTGGQPQHF	TGTGCCAGCAGCTTAGGGGGGACAGGGGGCCAGCCCCAGCATTTT
TRBV24-1	NA	NA	TRBJ2-3	CATSDSRDPSAPSTDTQYF	TGTGCCACCAGTGATTCGCGGGACCCTTCCGCTCCTAGCACAGATACGCAGTATTTT
TRBV7-2	NA	TRBD1	TRBJ2-1	CASSNGQASYNEQFF	TGTGCCAGCAGCAACGGACAGGCCTCCTACAATGAGCAGTTCTTC
TRBV20-1	NA	NA	TRBJ1-1	CSVRSTEAFF	TGCAGTGTCCGGAGCACTGAAGCTTTCTTT
TRBV19	NA	NA	TRBJ2-6	CASSISGAGANVLTF	TGTGCCAGTAGTATTTCGGGGGCTGGGGCCAACGTCCTGACTTTC
TRBV6-5	NA	NA	TRBJ1-1	CASSYGQSTEAFF	TGTGCCAGCAGTTACGGGCAGAGCACTGAAGCTTTCTTT
TRBV18	NA	NA	TRBJ1-4	CASSPSSGDEKLFF	TGCGCCAGCTCACCATCGTCAGGGGATGAAAAACTGTTTTTT
TRBV7-2	NA	NA	TRBJ1-6	CASSFRGLGNSPLHF	TGTGCCAGCAGCTTCAGGGGATTGGGGAATTCACCCCTCCACTTT
TRBV3-1/TRBV3-2	NA	TRBD1	TRBJ2-7	CASSQRGGPYEQYF	TGTGCCAGCAGCCAAAGAGGGGGCCCCTACGAGCAGTACTTC
TRBV9	NA	NA	TRBJ1-3	CASSVSGQRGRNTIYF	TGTGCCAGCAGCGTCTCGGGACAACGAGGGCGAAACACCATATATTTT
TRBV5-8	NA	NA	TRBJ2-6	CASTAGPRPSGANVLTF	TGTGCCAGCACTGCAGGCCCAAGACCCTCTGGGGCCAACGTCCTGACTTTC
TRBV19	NA	TRBD1	TRBJ2-7	CASSAPGTGRYEQYF	TGTGCCAGTAGTGCACCCGGGACAGGGCGCTACGAGCAGTACTTC
TRBV5-4	once	TRBD1	TRBJ1-2	CASSLGAGGDGYTF	TGTGCCAGCAGCTTGGGGGCAGGGGGAGATGGCTACACCTTC
TRBV11-3	once	NA	TRBJ2-2	CASSLFGGHLTGELFF	TGTGCCAGCAGCTTATTCGGGGGGCACCTGACCGGGGAGCTGTTTTTT
TRBV28	NA	TRBD1	TRBJ1-5	CASSTPAGTGGGQPQHF	TGTGCCAGCAGTACGCCCGCCGGGACAGGGGGCGGTCAGCCCCAGCATTTT
TRBV15	NA	TRBD2	TRBJ2-3	CATSRSWTSEDTQYF	TGTGCCACCAGCAGATCCTGGACTAGCGAAGATACGCAGTATTTT
TRBV27	NA	NA	TRBJ2-3	CASSHRAGLRTDTQYF	TGTGCCAGCAGTCACAGAGCGGGCCTACGCACAGATACGCAGTATTTT
TRBV5-1	NA	TRBD1	TRBJ2-5	CASSSGGQGAIRETQYF	TGCGCCAGCAGCTCGGGTGGGCAGGGGGCGATTCGAGAGACCCAGTACTTC
TRBV7-9	NA	TRBD1	TRBJ1-5	CASSRTPGQGIYSNQPQHF	TGTGCCAGCAGCCGCACCCCCGGACAGGGGATTTATAGCAATCAGCCCCAGCATTTT
TRBV4-1	once	TRBD2	TRBJ2-5	CASSPLGLAVYLRETQYF	TGCGCCAGCAGCCCCCTAGGACTAGCGGTCTACTTGAGGGAGACCCAGTACTTC
TRBV11-3	NA	TRBD2	TRBJ2-1	CASSPASGTSQQFF	TGTGCCAGCAGCCCAGCCTCGGGGACTAGCCAGCAGTTCTTC
TRBV6-2/TRBV6-3	NA	NA	TRBJ1-1	CASSYSRLGLVTEAFF	TGTGCCAGCAGTTACTCGAGGCTGGGGCTTGTCACTGAAGCTTTCTTT
TRBV27	NA	TRBD1	TRBJ1-1	CASSIRQGLNTEAFF	TGTGCCAGCAGCATAAGACAGGGGCTGAACACTGAAGCTTTCTTT
TRBV19	NA	NA	TRBJ1-5	CASAPNKDQPQHF	TGTGCCAGTGCCCCTAATAAAGATCAGCCCCAGCATTTT
TRBV9	many	TRBD2	TRBJ2-2	CASSAAAGLAGATGELFF	TGTGCCAGCAGCGCTGCCGCTGGGCTAGCGGGAGCCACCGGGGAGCTGTTTTTT
TRBV7-2	NA	NA	TRBJ1-5	CASSLAEGQPQHF	TGTGCCAGCAGCTTAGCAGAGGGCCAGCCCCAGCATTTT
TRBV12-5	few	NA	TRBJ1-1	CASGLVQGGTNTEAFF	TGTGCTAGTGGTTTGGTACAGGGAGGGACGAACACTGAAGCTTTCTTT
TRBV6-5	NA	NA	TRBJ1-6	CASTERRGNNSPLHF	TGTGCCAGCACCGAGAGGAGGGGTAATAATTCACCCCTCCACTTT
TRBV6-5	NA	TRBD1	TRBJ2-7	CASSYVQGASEQYF	TGTGCCAGCAGTTACGTACAGGGGGCGTCCGAGCAGTACTTC
TRBV9	NA	TRBD2	TRBJ2-3	CASSPTTSGRVDTQYF	TGTGCCAGCAGCCCCACGACTAGCGGAAGGGTAGATACGCAGTATTTT
TRBV6-4	NA	TRBD1	TRBJ2-5	CARRDRGQGARGETQYF	TGTGCCAGAAGAGACAGGGGACAGGGGGCTCGAGGGGAGACCCAGTACTTC
TRBV3-1/TRBV3-2	once	NA	TRBJ2-5	CASSQASVAEETQYF	TGTGCCAGCAGCCAAGCGTCAGTGGCAGAAGAGACCCAGTACTTC
TRBV7-9	NA	NA	TRBJ2-5	CASSFLVSDMTQYF	TGTGCCAGCAGCTTCTTAGTATCCGATATGACCCAGTACTTC
TRBV12-3/TRBV12-4	NA	NA	TRBJ1-1	CASRFVGNTEAFF	TGTGCCAGCCGGTTCGTCGGGAACACTGAAGCTTTCTTT
TRBV6-6	NA	TRBD1	TRBJ2-2	CASSRLGRTGAGDDTGELFF	TGTGCCAGCAGTCGTCTCGGCCGGACAGGGGCCGGGGACGACACCGGGGAGCTGTTTTTT
TRBV4-2	NA	TRBD1	TRBJ1-2	CASSYRDREKGGYTF	TGTGCCAGCAGTTACCGGGACAGGGAAAAGGGGGGCTACACCTTC
TRBV6-1	NA	NA	TRBJ2-7	CASSEVGGAYEQYF	TGTGCCAGCAGTGAAGTCGGCGGCGCCTACGAGCAGTACTTC
TRBV18	NA	NA	TRBJ2-2	CASSPTPTGELFF	TGTGCCAGCTCACCCACTCCCACCGGGGAGCTGTTTTTT
TRBV5-1	NA	NA	TRBJ1-6	CASSLVAADSPLHF	TGCGCCAGCAGCTTGGTGGCGGCTGATTCACCCCTCCACTTT